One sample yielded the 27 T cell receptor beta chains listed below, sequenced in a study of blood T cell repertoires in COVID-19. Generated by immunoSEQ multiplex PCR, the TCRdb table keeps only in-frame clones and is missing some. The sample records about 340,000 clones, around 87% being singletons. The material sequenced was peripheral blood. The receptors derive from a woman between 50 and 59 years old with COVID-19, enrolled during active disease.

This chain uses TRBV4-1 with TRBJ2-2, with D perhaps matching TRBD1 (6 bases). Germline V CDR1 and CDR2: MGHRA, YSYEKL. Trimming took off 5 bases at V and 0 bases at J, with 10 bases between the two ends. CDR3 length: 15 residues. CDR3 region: CASSLQGANTGELFF. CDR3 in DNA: TGCGCCAGCAGCTTACAGGGTGCGAACACCGGGGAGCTGTTTTTT.

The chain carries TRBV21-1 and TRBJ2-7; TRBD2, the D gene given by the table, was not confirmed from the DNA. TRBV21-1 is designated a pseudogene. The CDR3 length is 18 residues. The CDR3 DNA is TGTGCCAGCAGCAACCCGATCCTTCGGGCGGGAAGGCCCTACGAGCAGTACTTC. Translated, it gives CASSNPILRAGRPYEQYF.

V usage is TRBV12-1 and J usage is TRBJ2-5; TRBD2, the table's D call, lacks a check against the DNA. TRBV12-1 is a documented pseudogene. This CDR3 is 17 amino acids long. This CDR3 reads CASSFASLAGGRETQYF. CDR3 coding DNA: TGTGCCAGCAGCTTTGCGTCGTTAGCGGGAGGCAGGGAGACCCAGTACTTC.

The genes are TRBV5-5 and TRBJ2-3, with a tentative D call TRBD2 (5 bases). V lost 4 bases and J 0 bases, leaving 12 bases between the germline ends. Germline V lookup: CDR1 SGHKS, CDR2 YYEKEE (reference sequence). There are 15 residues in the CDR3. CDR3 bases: TGTGCCAGCAGCGATGCCCCGGGGAGCACAGATACGCAGTATTTT. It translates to CASSDAPGSTDTQYF.

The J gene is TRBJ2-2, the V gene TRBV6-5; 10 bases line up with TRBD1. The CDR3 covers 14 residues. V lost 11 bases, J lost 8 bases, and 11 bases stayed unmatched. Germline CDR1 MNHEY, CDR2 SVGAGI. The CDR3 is CAVWGDRGSGELFF. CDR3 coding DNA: TGTGCCGTATGGGGGGACAGGGGATCTGGGGAGCTGTTTTTT.

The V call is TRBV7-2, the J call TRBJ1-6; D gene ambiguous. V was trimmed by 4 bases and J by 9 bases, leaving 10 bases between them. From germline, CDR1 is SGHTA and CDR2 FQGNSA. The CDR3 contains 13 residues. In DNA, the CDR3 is TGTGCCAGCAGCTGGTATAGTATTTCACCCCTCCACTTT. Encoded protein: CASSWYSISPLHF.

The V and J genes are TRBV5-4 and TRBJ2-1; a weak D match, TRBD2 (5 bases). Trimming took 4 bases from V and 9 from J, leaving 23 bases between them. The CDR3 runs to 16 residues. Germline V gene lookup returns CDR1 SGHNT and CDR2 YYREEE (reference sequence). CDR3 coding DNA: TGTGCCAGCAGCCCTCCTCGGATGGCGGGTTTGGGTGAGCAGTTCTTC. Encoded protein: CASSPPRMAGLGEQFF.

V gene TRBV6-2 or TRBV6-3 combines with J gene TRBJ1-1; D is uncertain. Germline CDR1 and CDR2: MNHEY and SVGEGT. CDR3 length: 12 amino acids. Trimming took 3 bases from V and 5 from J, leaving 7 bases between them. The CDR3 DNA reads TGTGCCAGCAGTTATGCGTATACTGAAGCTTTCTTT. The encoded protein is CASSYAYTEAFF.

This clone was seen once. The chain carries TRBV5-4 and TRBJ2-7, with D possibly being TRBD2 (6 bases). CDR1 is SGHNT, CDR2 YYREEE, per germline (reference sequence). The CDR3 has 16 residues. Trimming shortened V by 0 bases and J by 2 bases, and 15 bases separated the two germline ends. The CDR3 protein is CASSLGAGSSPYEQYF. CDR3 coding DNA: TGTGCCAGCAGCTTGGGGGCGGGGAGTTCTCCCTACGAGCAGTACTTC.

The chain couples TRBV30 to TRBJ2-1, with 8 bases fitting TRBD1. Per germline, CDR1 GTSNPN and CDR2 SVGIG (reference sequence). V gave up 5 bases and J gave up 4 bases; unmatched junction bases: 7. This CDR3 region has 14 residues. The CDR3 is CAWAKDRDYNEQFF. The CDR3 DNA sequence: TGTGCCTGGGCGAAGGACAGGGATTACAATGAGCAGTTCTTC.

The chain's CDR3 is CASSHGTAYNEQFF. CDR3 nucleotides: TGTGCCAGCAGCCACGGGACAGCTTACAATGAGCAGTTCTTC. V and J are TRBV3-1 (or the pseudogene TRBV3-2) and TRBJ2-1, with 7 bases that match TRBD1. Germline CDR1 and CDR2: LGHDT and YNNKEL (reference sequence). Losses at the gene ends were 3 bases for V and 4 bases for J; bases not matched to a gene: 3. This CDR3 spans 14 amino acids.

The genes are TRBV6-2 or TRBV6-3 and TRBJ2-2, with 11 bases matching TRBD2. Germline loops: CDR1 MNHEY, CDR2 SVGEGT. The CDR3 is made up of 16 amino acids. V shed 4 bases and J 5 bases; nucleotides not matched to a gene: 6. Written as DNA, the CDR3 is TGTGCCAGCAGTTCCTTAGCGGGAGGGCGGACCGGGGAGCTGTTTTTT. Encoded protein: CASSSLAGGRTGELFF.

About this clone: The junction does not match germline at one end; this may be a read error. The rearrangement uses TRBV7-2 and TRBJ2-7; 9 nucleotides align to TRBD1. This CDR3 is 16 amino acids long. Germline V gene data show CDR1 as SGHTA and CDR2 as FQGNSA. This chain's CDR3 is CASSQSRGQGSSEQYF. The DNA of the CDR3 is TGTGCCAGCAGCCAGTCGAGGGGACAGGGATCCTCCGAGCAGTACTTC.

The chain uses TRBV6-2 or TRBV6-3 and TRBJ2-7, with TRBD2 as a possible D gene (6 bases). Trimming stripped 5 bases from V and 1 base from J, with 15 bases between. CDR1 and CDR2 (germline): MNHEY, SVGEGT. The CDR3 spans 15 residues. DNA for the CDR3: TGTGCCAGCAGTCAACGGGGGTTTCCGTCCTACGAGCAGTACTTC. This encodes CASSQRGFPSYEQYF.

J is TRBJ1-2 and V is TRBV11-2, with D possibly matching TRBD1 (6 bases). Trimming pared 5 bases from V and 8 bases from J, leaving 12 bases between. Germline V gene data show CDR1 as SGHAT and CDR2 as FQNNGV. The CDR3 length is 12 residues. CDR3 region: CASSTRGGGYTF. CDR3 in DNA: TGTGCCAGCAGCACCAGGGGTGGCGGCTACACCTTC. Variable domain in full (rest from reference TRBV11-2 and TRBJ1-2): EAGVAQSPRYKIIEKRQSVAFWCNPISGHATLYWYQQILGQGPKLLIQFQNNGVVDDSQLPKDRFSAERLKGVDSTLKIQPAKLEDSAVYLCASSTRGGGYTFGSGTRLTVV.

The CDR3 here is CAWSVESRSFRSPAGDYNEQFF. CDR3 bases: TGTGCCTGGAGTGTAGAGTCTCGTAGTTTCCGTTCCCCAGCGGGAGATTACAATGAGCAGTTCTTC. V and J are TRBV30 and TRBJ2-1; 8 bases line up with TRBD2. Germline V CDR1 and CDR2: GTSNPN, SVGIG (reference sequence). With V trimmed by 0 bases and J by 4 bases, 26 bases remained unmatched. The CDR3 has 22 residues.

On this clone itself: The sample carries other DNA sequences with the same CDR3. CDR3 loop: CASSLAGGTYEQYF. Here the CDR3 DNA reads TGCGCCAGCAGCTTGGCCGGCGGCACCTACGAGCAGTACTTC. The chain carries TRBV5-1 and TRBJ2-7; D not certain. V lost 0 bases and J 2 bases, leaving 9 bases between the germline ends. This CDR3 comprises 14 residues. Germline V CDR1 and CDR2: SGHRS, YFSETQ.

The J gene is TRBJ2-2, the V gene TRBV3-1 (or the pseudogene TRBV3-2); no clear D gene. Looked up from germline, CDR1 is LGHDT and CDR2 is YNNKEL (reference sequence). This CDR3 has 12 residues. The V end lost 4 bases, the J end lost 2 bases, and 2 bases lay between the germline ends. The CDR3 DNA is TGTGCCAGCAGCCCTAACACCGGGGAGCTGTTTTTT. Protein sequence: CASSPNTGELFF.

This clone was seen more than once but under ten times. The CDR3 DNA is TGCGCCAGCAGAGGAGACACCGGGGAGCTGTTTTTT. Translating gives CASRGDTGELFF. The chain recombines TRBV4-1 with TRBJ2-2; D unclear. This CDR3 contains 12 residues. Germline V gives CDR1 MGHRA, CDR2 YSYEKL. V was trimmed by 6 bases and J by 3 bases, leaving 5 bases between them.

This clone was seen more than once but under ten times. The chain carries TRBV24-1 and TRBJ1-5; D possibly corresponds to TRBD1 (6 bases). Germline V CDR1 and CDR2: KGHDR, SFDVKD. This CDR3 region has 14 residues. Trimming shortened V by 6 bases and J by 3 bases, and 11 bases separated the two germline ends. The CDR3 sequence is CATSLGGVNQPQHF. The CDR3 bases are TGTGCCACCAGTCTAGGGGGGGTCAATCAGCCCCAGCATTTT.

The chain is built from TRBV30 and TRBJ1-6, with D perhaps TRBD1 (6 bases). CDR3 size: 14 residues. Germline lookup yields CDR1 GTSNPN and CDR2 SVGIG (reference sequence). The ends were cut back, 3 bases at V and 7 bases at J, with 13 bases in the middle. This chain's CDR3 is CAWRSTGRNSPLHF. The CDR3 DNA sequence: TGTGCCTGGAGATCCACAGGGCGGAATTCACCCCTCCACTTT.

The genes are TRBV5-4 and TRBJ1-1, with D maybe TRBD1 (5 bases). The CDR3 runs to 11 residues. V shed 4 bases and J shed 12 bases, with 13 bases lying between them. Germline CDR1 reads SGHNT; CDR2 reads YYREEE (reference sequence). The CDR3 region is CASSSGAGTFF. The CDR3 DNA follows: TGTGCCAGCAGCAGCGGGGCGGGGACTTTCTTT.

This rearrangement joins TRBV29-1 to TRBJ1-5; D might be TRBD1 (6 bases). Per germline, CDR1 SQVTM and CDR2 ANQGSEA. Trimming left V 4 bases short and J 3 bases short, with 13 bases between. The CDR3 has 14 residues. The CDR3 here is CSVAWGGYNQPQHF. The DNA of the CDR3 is TGCAGCGTTGCCTGGGGGGGCTACAATCAGCCCCAGCATTTT.

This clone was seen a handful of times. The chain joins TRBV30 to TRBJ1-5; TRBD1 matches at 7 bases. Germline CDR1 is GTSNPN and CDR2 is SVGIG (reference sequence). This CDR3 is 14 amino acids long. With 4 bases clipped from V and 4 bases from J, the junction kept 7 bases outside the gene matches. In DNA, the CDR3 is TGTGCCTGGACAGGGGGAACGCCGAATCAGCCCCAGCATTTT. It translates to CAWTGGTPNQPQHF. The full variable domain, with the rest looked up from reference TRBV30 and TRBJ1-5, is SQTIHQWPATLVQPVGSPLSLECTVEGTSNPNLYWYRQAAGRGLQLLFYSVGIGQISSEVPQNLSASRPQDRQFILSSKKLLLSDSGFYLCAWTGGTPNQPQHFGDGTRLSIL.

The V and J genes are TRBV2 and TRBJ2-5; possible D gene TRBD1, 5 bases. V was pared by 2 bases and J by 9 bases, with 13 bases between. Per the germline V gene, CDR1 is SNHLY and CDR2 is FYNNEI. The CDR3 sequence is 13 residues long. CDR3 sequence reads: CASSERGGQAQYF. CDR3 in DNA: TGTGCCAGCAGTGAAAGGGGTGGGCAGGCCCAGTACTTC.

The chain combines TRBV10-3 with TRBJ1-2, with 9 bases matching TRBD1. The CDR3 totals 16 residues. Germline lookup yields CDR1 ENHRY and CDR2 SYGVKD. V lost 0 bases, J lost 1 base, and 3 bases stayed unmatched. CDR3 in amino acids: CAISESLGQGNYGYTF. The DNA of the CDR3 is TGTGCCATCAGTGAGTCGTTGGGACAGGGTAACTATGGCTACACCTTC.

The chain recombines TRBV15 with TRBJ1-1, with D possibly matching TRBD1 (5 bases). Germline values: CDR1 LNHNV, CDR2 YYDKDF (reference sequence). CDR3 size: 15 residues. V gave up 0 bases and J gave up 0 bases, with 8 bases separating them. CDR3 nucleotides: TGTGCCACCAGCAGAGAGACAGTTCTGAACACTGAAGCTTTCTTT. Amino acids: CATSRETVLNTEAFF.